The next 4 T cell receptor beta chains were all read from a single sample in a study of blood T cell repertoires in COVID-19. Assay: immunoSEQ multiplex PCR; the TCRdb copy retains only in-frame clones and omits some. In the table there are about 260,000 clones, approximately 80% of which are singletons. The sample was peripheral blood. The source is a human donor in a cohort sampled during active COVID-19.

The chain employs TRBV19 and TRBJ2-1; D not certain. The CDR3 totals 14 residues. V shed 7 bases and J shed 10 bases, with 20 bases lying between them. CDR1 and CDR2 (germline): LNHDA, SQIVND (reference sequence). CDR3 nucleotides: TGTGCCAGTAATACGTCCCCTTACGGTTTCGAGCAGTTCTTC. It translates to CASNTSPYGFEQFF.

This clone appeared a few times. V gene TRBV4-1 combines with J gene TRBJ2-1; the match to TRBD2 covers 9 bases. Germline V CDR1 and CDR2: MGHRA, YSYEKL. The CDR3 totals 18 residues. J was trimmed by 5 bases and V by 1 base; bases with no gene match: 12. DNA of the CDR3: TGCGCCAGCAGCCAAGTTGCGGGAGGGGCCGGGGGAAACAATGAGCAGTTCTTC. It yields the protein CASSQVAGGAGGNNEQFF.

Remarks on this clone: A read error is likely, as this CDR3 ends without the conserved phenylalanine or tryptophan. It is unclear where the CDR3 begins or ends on the DNA, so no DNA is shown, and the CDR3 is as TCRdb lists it. This chain uses TRBV28 with TRBJ1-1. Including both end residues, the CDR3 is 11 amino acids long. Germline lookup yields CDR1 MDHEN and CDR2 SYDVKM. The CDR3 reads CASSYPGDPWV.

This sequence joins TRBV6-5 and TRBJ2-3; D is unclear. The length of the CDR3 is 14 residues. Trimming removed 6 bases at V and 4 bases at J, with 14 bases between. The germline gives CDR1 MNHEY, CDR2 SVGAGI. CDR3 protein: CASRLVRGADTQYF. Here the CDR3 DNA reads TGTGCCAGCAGACTCGTCCGAGGTGCAGATACGCAGTATTTT.